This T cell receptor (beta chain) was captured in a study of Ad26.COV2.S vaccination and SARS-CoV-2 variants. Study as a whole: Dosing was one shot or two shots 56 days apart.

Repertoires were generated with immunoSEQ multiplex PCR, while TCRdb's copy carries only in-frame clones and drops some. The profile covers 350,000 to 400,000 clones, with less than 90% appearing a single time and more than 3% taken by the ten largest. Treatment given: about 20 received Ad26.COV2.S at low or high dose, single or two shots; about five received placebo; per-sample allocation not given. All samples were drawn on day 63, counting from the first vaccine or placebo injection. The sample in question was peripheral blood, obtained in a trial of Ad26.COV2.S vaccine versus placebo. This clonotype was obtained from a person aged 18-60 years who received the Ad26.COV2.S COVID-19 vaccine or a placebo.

The CDR3 loop reads CASSISIPYIAGNTIYF. The CDR3 DNA is TGTGCCAGCAGCATTAGCATCCCATACATAGCTGGAAACACCATATATTTT. The V and J genes are TRBV7-8 and TRBJ1-3; D call uncertain. This CDR3 comprises 17 residues. Germline V CDR1 and CDR2: SGHVS, FQNEAQ. Trimming pared 5 bases from V and 2 bases from J, leaving 19 bases between. Full variable domain (missing parts from reference TRBV7-8 and TRBJ1-3): GAGVSQSPRYKVAKRGQDVALRCDPISGHVSLFWYQQALGQGPEFLTYFQNEAQLDKSGLPSDRFFAERPEGSVSTLKIQRTQQEDSAVYLCASSISIPYIAGNTIYFGEGSWLTVV.